This passage covers 8 T cell receptor beta chains from one sample sequenced in a study of cytomegalovirus exposure and HLA in healthy donors. In the PCR, 60 Vbeta and 13 Jbeta primers were used. Here immunoSEQ multiplex PCR was the method, and the copy in TCRdb shows in-frame clones only, minus some. The sample consists of fewer than 200,000 clones, roughly 87% of them appearing once. Material for sequencing was PBMCs. Receptors were obtained from a woman in her 30s in good health and CMV-seronegative.

CDR3 protein: CASSRGGQGYNEQFF. The CDR3 nucleotides read TGTGCCAGCAGCCGGGGGGGACAGGGGTACAATGAGCAGTTCTTC. The chain is built from TRBV7-2 and TRBJ2-1, with 10 bases matching TRBD1. The CDR3 consists of 15 residues. In germline, CDR1 is SGHTA, CDR2 FQGNSA. The J segment lost 4 bases and the V segment lost 5 bases, leaving 5 bases of the junction unmatched.

The chain joins TRBV6-1 to TRBJ2-3; 9 bases map to TRBD2. Germline assignment: CDR1 MNHNS and CDR2 SASEGT. The CDR3 consists of 15 residues. Germline trimming cut 8 bases from V and 5 bases from J; bases unmatched to any gene: 11. This CDR3 is CASLVSGRVGDTQYF. The CDR3 bases are TGTGCCAGCCTCGTTAGCGGGAGAGTGGGAGATACGCAGTATTTT.

This chain joins TRBV6-5 and TRBJ1-4; D may be TRBD1 (6 bases). This CDR3 is 15 amino acids long. CDR1 MNHEY and CDR2 SVGAGI come from the germline V gene. Trimming left V 4 bases short and J 10 bases short, with 19 bases between. This CDR3 is CASSSPETGGGKLFF. CDR3 nucleotides: TGTGCCAGCAGTTCCCCGGAGACAGGAGGCGGAAAACTGTTTTTT.

Details on this clone: Other DNA sequences within the sample encode an identical CDR3. This chain joins TRBV2 and TRBJ1-2; 7 nucleotides agree with TRBD1. Germline trimming cut 5 bases from V and 4 bases from J; bases unmatched to any gene: 4. This CDR3 has 13 residues. The germline CDR1 and CDR2 sequences are SNHLY and FYNNEI. CDR3 in amino acids: CASSPDRAYGYTF. CDR3 DNA sequence: TGTGCCAGCAGTCCCGACAGGGCCTATGGCTACACCTTC.

This chain links TRBV14 with TRBJ1-1; TRBD1 agrees at 8 bases. The CDR3 spans 14 residues. Per the germline V gene, CDR1 is SGHDN and CDR2 is FVKESK. V gave up 3 bases and J gave up 11 bases; unmatched junction bases: 11. The CDR3 nucleotides are TGTGCCAGCAGCCACAGACAGGGGTTAGAGGGCGCTTTCTTT. Its translation is CASSHRQGLEGAFF.

The chain couples TRBV6-5 to TRBJ1-4; D not resolved. This CDR3 spans 14 amino acids. The V gene's germline CDR1 is MNHEY and CDR2 SVGAGI. Trimming shortened V by 6 bases and J by 10 bases, and 18 bases separated the two germline ends. CDR3 bases: TGTGCCAGCAGCGTTGCCGGGCCTGCGGGAAAACTGTTTTTT. Translating gives CASSVAGPAGKLFF.

The table lists this clone with a few counts. The V and J genes are TRBV10-2 and TRBJ2-7, with 11 bases aligning to TRBD2. The CDR3 runs to 13 residues. The trim removed 3 bases at V and 7 bases at J, leaving 2 bases unmatched. Looked up from germline, CDR1 is WSHSY and CDR2 is SAAADI. The DNA for the CDR3 is TGCGCCAGCAGTGAACTAGCGGGAGCAGAGCAGTACTTC. This translates into CASSELAGAEQYF.

This clone was counted a few times. V usage is TRBV10-3 and J usage is TRBJ2-1, with TRBD2 matching 9 bases. Germline-derived CDR1 and CDR2 are ENHRY and SYGVKD. Trimming removed 0 bases from V and 4 bases from J; junction bases left unmatched: 7. This CDR3 has 17 residues. The CDR3 protein is CAISESRGAGGYNEQFF. In DNA, the CDR3 is TGTGCCATCAGTGAGTCCAGGGGAGCGGGGGGATACAATGAGCAGTTCTTC.